The 25 T cell receptor beta chains below were found in one sample sequenced in a study of blood T cell repertoires in COVID-19. The protocol was immunoSEQ multiplex PCR, while the TCRdb copy is restricted to in-frame clones and leaves out a portion. Among 300,000 to 450,000 clones listed, roughly 90% were seen once. The specimen was peripheral blood. The receptor source for this set is a woman aged 55 to 70 with COVID-19, enrolled during active disease.

The chain joins TRBV2 to TRBJ1-2; perhaps TRBD1 as D (5 bases). V lost 3 bases and J 8 bases, leaving 10 bases between the germline ends. The CDR3 runs 12 residues. Per the germline V gene, CDR1 is SNHLY and CDR2 is FYNNEI. This chain's CDR3 is CASSDPGFGYTF. CDR3 coding DNA: TGTGCCAGCAGTGACCCAGGGTTCGGCTACACCTTC. Complete variable domain (other parts from reference TRBV2 and TRBJ1-2): EPEVTQTPSHQVTQMGQEVILRCVPISNHLYFYWYRQILGQKVEFLVSFYNNEISEKSEIFDDQFSVERPDGSNFTLKIRSTKLEDSAMYFCASSDPGFGYTFGSGTRLTVV.

The J gene is TRBJ1-4, the V gene TRBV7-2, with D perhaps TRBD1 (6 bases). V was cut by 4 bases and J by 5 bases, with 14 bases left in between. This CDR3 is built from 15 residues. Germline lookup yields CDR1 SGHTA and CDR2 FQGNSA. CDR3 DNA: TGTGCCAGCAGCTCCCCCTTGACAGGCAATGAAAAACTGTTTTTT. Translation: CASSSPLTGNEKLFF.

This chain connects TRBV7-2 to TRBJ1-5, with TRBD1 matching 7 bases. Per the germline V gene, CDR1 is SGHTA and CDR2 is FQGNSA. The CDR3 has 15 residues. Losses at the gene ends were 5 bases for V and 3 bases for J; bases not matched to a gene: 7. Here the CDR3 DNA reads TGTGCCAGCAGCCTCGGGACAGCTACCAATCAGCCCCAGCATTTT. Translated, it gives CASSLGTATNQPQHF.

This rearrangement joins TRBV4-2 to TRBJ1-2, with 11 bases lining up with TRBD1. The germline CDR1 and CDR2 sequences are LGHNA and YNFKEQ. The CDR3 has 18 amino acids. Trimming cost V 0 bases and J 4 bases; bases outside gene matches: 10. The CDR3 sequence is CASSQEGPGTGGFYGYTF. The CDR3 nucleotides are TGTGCCAGCAGCCAAGAAGGGCCCGGGACAGGGGGATTCTATGGCTACACCTTC.

The chain links TRBV7-2 to TRBJ1-2, with D possibly being TRBD1 (5 bases). Per the germline V gene, CDR1 is SGHTA and CDR2 is FQGNSA. The V end lost 5 bases, the J end lost 3 bases, and 16 bases lay between the germline ends. There are 15 residues in the CDR3. The CDR3 region is CASSQRRGWDYGYTF. The CDR3 bases are TGTGCCAGCAGCCAAAGGAGGGGATGGGACTATGGCTACACCTTC.

The rearrangement links TRBV6-5 to TRBJ1-2; 7 bases match TRBD1. This CDR3 spans 14 amino acids. The germline V gene has CDR1 MNHEY and CDR2 SVGAGI. Germline trimming cut 6 bases from V and 6 bases from J; bases unmatched to any gene: 10. The CDR3 bases are TGTGCCAGCAGGCCCGGGACAGTATTCGATGGCTACACCTTC. Encoded protein: CASRPGTVFDGYTF.

The chain has TRBV28 and TRBJ1-3, with D unclear. The CDR3 is 13 residues long. From germline, CDR1 is MDHEN and CDR2 SYDVKM. V was trimmed by 10 bases and J by 0 bases, leaving 10 bases between them. CDR3 bases: TGTGCCACCGCTTGGGCCTCTGGAAACACCATATATTTT. Its protein is CATAWASGNTIYF.

This sequence joins TRBV4-1 and TRBJ2-3; tentative D call: TRBD1 (5 bases). V dropped 0 bases and J dropped 2 bases, with 21 bases sitting between them. CDR3 size: 19 residues. Germline V CDR1 and CDR2: MGHRA, YSYEKL. The CDR3 spells CASSQDWGPTHALTDTQYF. CDR3 DNA sequence: TGCGCCAGCAGCCAAGACTGGGGCCCTACTCACGCCCTCACAGATACGCAGTATTTT.

The chain uses TRBV6-6 and TRBJ1-2; no clear D gene. This CDR3 comprises 11 residues. Trimming took 6 bases from V and 8 from J, leaving 10 bases between them. Per the germline V gene, CDR1 is MNHNY and CDR2 is SVGAGI (reference sequence). CDR3 region: CASSHTGGYTF. CDR3 bases: TGTGCCAGCAGCCACACCGGGGGCTACACCTTC.

J is TRBJ1-1 and V is TRBV6-1; D is unclear. The CDR3 covers 13 residues. Germline CDR1 MNHNS, CDR2 SASEGT. Trimming left V 2 bases short and J 6 bases short, with 10 bases between. The CDR3 protein is CASSESWLSEAFF. CDR3 nucleotides: TGTGCCAGCAGTGAAAGCTGGTTATCTGAAGCTTTCTTT.

CDR3 coding DNA: TGTGCCAGCAGCTTACGGTCCTCCCGCTACAATGAGCAGTTCTTC. This codes for CASSLRSSRYNEQFF. The chain recombines TRBV11-2 with TRBJ2-1, with D hard to call. The V gene lost 2 bases and the J gene lost 3 bases, with 11 bases spanning the gap. CDR1 SGHAT and CDR2 FQNNGV come from the germline V gene. This CDR3 comprises 15 residues.

Comment on this clone: The sample carries other DNA sequences with the same CDR3. The V and J genes are TRBV6-5 and TRBJ1-5; perhaps TRBD1 as D (5 bases). From germline, CDR1 is MNHEY and CDR2 SVGAGI. This CDR3 contains 14 residues. The germline V and J ends were trimmed by 3 bases and 2 bases, with 8 bases remaining between them. In DNA, the CDR3 is TGTGCCAGCAGTTATAGGGGTGGCAATCAGCCCCAGCATTTT. Translated, it gives CASSYRGGNQPQHF.

This clone was seen once. The rearrangement links TRBV27 to TRBJ2-3, with D perhaps matching TRBD2 (7 bases). Germline-derived CDR1 and CDR2 are MNHEY and SMNVEV (reference sequence). CDR3 length: 14 residues. Trimming removed 8 bases at V and 5 bases at J, with 17 bases between. The CDR3 nucleotides are TGTGCCAGCTGTGAGGGGGGGGCAGGAGATACGCAGTATTTT. Translating gives CASCEGGAGDTQYF.

This rearrangement joins TRBV6-5 to TRBJ1-5; TRBD1 agrees at 8 bases. The J segment lost 1 base and the V segment lost 10 bases, leaving 9 bases of the junction unmatched. The length of the CDR3 is 15 residues. The germline gives CDR1 MNHEY, CDR2 SVGAGI. CDR3 in amino acids: CATRPTGESNQPQHF. DNA of the CDR3: TGTGCCACTCGCCCGACAGGGGAAAGCAATCAGCCCCAGCATTTT.

The chain recombines TRBV7-2 with TRBJ1-1, with D perhaps TRBD1 (5 bases). CDR1 SGHTA and CDR2 FQGNSA come from the germline V gene. The CDR3 extends over 14 amino acids. Between the trimmed V and J ends, which lost 5 bases and 1 base, there was a span of 11 bases. The CDR3 loop is CASSPLTGNTEAFF. CDR3 sequence (DNA): TGTGCCAGCAGCCCACTCACAGGGAACACTGAAGCTTTCTTT.

The chain carries TRBV7-9 and TRBJ2-1; maybe TRBD2 (5 bases). The CDR3 contains 13 residues. V lost 6 bases, J lost 5 bases, and 11 bases lay in between. Per the germline V gene, CDR1 is SEHNR and CDR2 is FQNEAQ (reference sequence). This chain's CDR3 is CASRAVKNNEQFF. The DNA of the CDR3 is TGTGCCAGCAGAGCGGTAAAAAACAATGAGCAGTTCTTC.

The chain has TRBV6-2 or TRBV6-3 and TRBJ2-5; 13 nucleotides match TRBD2. Germline V lookup: CDR1 MNHEY, CDR2 SVGEGT. Trimming at V came to 2 bases and at J to 4 bases, leaving 1 base not matched to a gene. This CDR3 comprises 15 residues. As DNA, the CDR3 is TGTGCCAGCAGTTACCGACTAGCGGGGGGAGAGACCCAGTACTTC. Translating it yields CASSYRLAGGETQYF.

This clone was recorded only once. The rearrangement joins TRBV2 to TRBJ1-2; 7 bases agree with TRBD1. The V gene's germline CDR1 is SNHLY and CDR2 FYNNEI. The CDR3 has 15 amino acids. V shed 1 base, J shed 8 bases, and the junction held 10 bases outside the gene matches. CDR3 nucleotides: TGTGCCAGCAGTGAAGACGGACGCAGGGGGACCGGCTACACCTTC. This encodes CASSEDGRRGTGYTF. The variable domain in full, completed from reference TRBV2 and TRBJ1-2, reads EPEVTQTPSHQVTQMGQEVILRCVPISNHLYFYWYRQILGQKVEFLVSFYNNEISEKSEIFDDQFSVERPDGSNFTLKIRSTKLEDSAMYFCASSEDGRRGTGYTFGSGTRLTVV.

This chain uses TRBV3-1 (or the pseudogene TRBV3-2) with TRBJ1-2; tentative D call: TRBD1 (6 bases). Germline CDR1 is LGHDT and CDR2 is YNNKEL (reference sequence). The CDR3 is made up of 13 amino acids. The ends were cut back, 4 bases at V and 8 bases at J, with 14 bases in the middle. The CDR3 region has the DNA TGTGCCAGCAGCCTCAGACAGGCCCCCGGCTACACCTTC. Translated: CASSLRQAPGYTF.

This clone has a handful of counts. The chain uses TRBV30 and TRBJ1-5; 8 positions agree with TRBD1. Germline CDR1 and CDR2: GTSNPN and SVGIG (reference sequence). The trim removed 3 bases at V and 0 bases at J, leaving 10 bases unmatched. This CDR3 contains 17 residues. The CDR3 loop is CAWSIGQGFYSNQPQHF. The CDR3 bases are TGTGCCTGGAGCATCGGACAGGGATTTTATAGCAATCAGCCCCAGCATTTT. The whole variable domain, filled in from reference TRBV30 and TRBJ1-5, reads SQTIHQWPATLVQPVGSPLSLECTVEGTSNPNLYWYRQAAGRGLQLLFYSVGIGQISSEVPQNLSASRPQDRQFILSSKKLLLSDSGFYLCAWSIGQGFYSNQPQHFGDGTRLSIL.

The chain links TRBV10-3 to TRBJ1-2, with 9 bases matching TRBD1. Germline CDR1 reads ENHRY; CDR2 reads SYGVKD. V dropped 3 bases and J dropped 6; count of bases not matched to a gene: 5. CDR3 length equals 14 residues. In DNA form, the CDR3 reads TGTGCCATCAGTGAACTTGACAGGGGGGATGGCTACACCTTC. This encodes CAISELDRGDGYTF.

Many counts were recorded for this clone. V and J are TRBV11-1 and TRBJ2-2, with a tentative D call TRBD1 (6 bases). The V end lost 5 bases, the J end lost 4 bases, and 17 bases lay between the germline ends. The CDR3 is 16 amino acids. The germline CDR1 and CDR2 sequences are SGHAT and FQDESV (reference sequence). CDR3 region: CASSPGVGLPTGELFF. In DNA, the CDR3 is TGTGCCAGCAGCCCAGGGGTCGGTCTACCCACCGGGGAGCTGTTTTTT.

CDR3 sequence reads: CASSRTSGELAKNIQYF. The CDR3 region has the DNA TGTGCCAGCAGTAGAACTAGCGGGGAGTTAGCCAAAAACATTCAGTACTTC. This rearrangement joins TRBV28 to TRBJ2-4; 10 nucleotides align to TRBD2. The CDR3 runs 17 residues. V shed 5 bases, J shed 0 bases, and the junction held 7 bases outside the gene matches. Germline values: CDR1 MDHEN, CDR2 SYDVKM.

The rearrangement links TRBV5-1 to TRBJ2-2, with no clear D. Looked up from germline, CDR1 is SGHRS and CDR2 is YFSETQ. CDR3 length: 17 residues. Trimming pared 1 base from V and 5 bases from J, leaving 18 bases between. The CDR3 DNA reads TGCGCCAGCAGCTTGACACTCCCGGGTCAAACTACCGGGGAGCTGTTTTTT. Its translation: CASSLTLPGQTTGELFF.

The chain is built from TRBV7-3 and TRBJ2-3, with 10 bases fitting TRBD2. Looked up from germline, CDR1 is SGHTA and CDR2 is FQGTGA. V was pared by 5 bases and J by 5 bases, with 10 bases of the junction left unmatched. This CDR3 spans 16 amino acids. This CDR3 reads CASSPGLAALQDTQYF. The DNA for the CDR3 is TGTGCCAGCAGCCCTGGACTAGCGGCCCTCCAAGATACGCAGTATTTT.